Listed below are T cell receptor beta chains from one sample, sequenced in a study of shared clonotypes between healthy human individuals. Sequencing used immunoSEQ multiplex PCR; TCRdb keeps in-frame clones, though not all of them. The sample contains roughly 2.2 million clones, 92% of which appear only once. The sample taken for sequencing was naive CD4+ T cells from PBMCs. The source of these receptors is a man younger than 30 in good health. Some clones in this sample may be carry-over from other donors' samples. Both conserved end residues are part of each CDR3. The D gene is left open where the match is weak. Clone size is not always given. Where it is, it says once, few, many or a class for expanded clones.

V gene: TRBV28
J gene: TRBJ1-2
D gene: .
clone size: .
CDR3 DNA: TGTGCCAGCAGTACCCTGTATGGCTACACCTTC
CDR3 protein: CASSTLYGYTF

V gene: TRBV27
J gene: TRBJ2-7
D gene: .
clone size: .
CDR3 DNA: TGTGCCAGCAGTTTAAAATCCCGACAGTACTACGAGCAGTACTTC
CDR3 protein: CASSLKSRQYYEQYF

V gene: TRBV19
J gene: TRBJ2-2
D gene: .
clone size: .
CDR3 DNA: TGTGCCAGTAGTATTCGGACCGGGGAGCTGTTTTTT
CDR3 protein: CASSIRTGELFF

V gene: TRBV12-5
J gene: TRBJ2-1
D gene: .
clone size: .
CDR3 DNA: TGTGCTAGTGGTCGAACCTCTCTAGAGTCCTACAATGAGCAGTTCTTC
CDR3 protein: CASGRTSLESYNEQFF

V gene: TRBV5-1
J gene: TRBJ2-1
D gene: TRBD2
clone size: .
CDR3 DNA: TGCGCCAGCAGCCGCCTAGCGGGTCAACCAGACAATGAGCAGTTCTTC
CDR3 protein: CASSRLAGQPDNEQFF

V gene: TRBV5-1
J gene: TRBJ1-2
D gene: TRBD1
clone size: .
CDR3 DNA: TGCGCCAGCAGCTTCACAGGGGGCAATGGCTACACCTTC
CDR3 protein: CASSFTGGNGYTF

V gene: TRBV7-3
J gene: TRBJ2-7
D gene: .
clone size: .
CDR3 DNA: TGTGCCACTACGGGTGGGGGCGACTACGAGCAGTACTTC
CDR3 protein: CATTGGGDYEQYF

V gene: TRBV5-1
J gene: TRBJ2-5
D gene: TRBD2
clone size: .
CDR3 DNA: TGCGCCAGCAGCCACGGACTAGCGGAACAAGAGACCCAGTACTTC
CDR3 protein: CASSHGLAEQETQYF

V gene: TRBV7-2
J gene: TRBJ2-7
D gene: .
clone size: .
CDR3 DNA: TGTGCCAGCAGCTTAGCAAAGCCGGGCCGAGGAAACTACGAGCAGTACTTC
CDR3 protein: CASSLAKPGRGNYEQYF

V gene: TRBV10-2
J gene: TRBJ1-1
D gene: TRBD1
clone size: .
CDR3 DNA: TGCGCCAGCAGTAACAGGGGGCGCGGTGCTACTGAAGCTTTCTTT
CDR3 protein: CASSNRGRGATEAFF

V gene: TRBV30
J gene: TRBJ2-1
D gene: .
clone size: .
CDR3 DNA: TGTGCCTGGAGTGTACAACTAGCAGGCTCCTACAATGAGCAGTTCTTC
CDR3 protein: CAWSVQLAGSYNEQFF

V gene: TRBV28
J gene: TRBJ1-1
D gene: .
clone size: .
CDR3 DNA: TGTGCCAGCAGTCCCCGGACAGTTGAAGCTTTCTTT
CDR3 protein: CASSPRTVEAFF

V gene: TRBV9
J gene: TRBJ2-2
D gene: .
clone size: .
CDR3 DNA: TGTGCCAGCAGCGTAGGCAGAGGCCGCGGAAGCACCGGGGAGCTGTTTTTT
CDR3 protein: CASSVGRGRGSTGELFF

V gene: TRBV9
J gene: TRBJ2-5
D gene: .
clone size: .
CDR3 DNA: TGTGCCAGCAGCCCTAGTCCGTCGGATACCCAGTACTTC
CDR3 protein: CASSPSPSDTQYF

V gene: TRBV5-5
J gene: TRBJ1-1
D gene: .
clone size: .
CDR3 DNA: TGTGCCAGCAGCTGGACGTCCGACACTGAAGCTTTCTTT
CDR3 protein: CASSWTSDTEAFF

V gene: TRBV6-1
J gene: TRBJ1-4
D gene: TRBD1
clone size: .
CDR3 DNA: TGTGCCAGCAGGGAGAGACAGGGTGGAAGTGAAAAACTGTTTTTT
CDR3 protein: CASRERQGGSEKLFF

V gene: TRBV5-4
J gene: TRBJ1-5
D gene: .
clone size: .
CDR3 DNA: TGTGCCAGCAGCTTACGGAATAGCAATCAGCCCCAGCATTTT
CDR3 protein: CASSLRNSNQPQHF

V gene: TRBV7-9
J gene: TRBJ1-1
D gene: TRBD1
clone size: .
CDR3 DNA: TGTGCCAGCAGCTTAGAGGGGGCGAGCGGTGAAGCTTTCTTT
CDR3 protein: CASSLEGASGEAFF

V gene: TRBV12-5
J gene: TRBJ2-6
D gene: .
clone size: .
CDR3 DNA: TGTGCTAGTGGCCTCTCCGGGGCCAACGTCCTGACTTTC
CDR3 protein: CASGLSGANVLTF

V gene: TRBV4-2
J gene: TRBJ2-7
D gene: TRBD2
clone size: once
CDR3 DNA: TGTGCCAGCAGCCAGACTAGCGGGAGAAACGAGCAGTACTTC
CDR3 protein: CASSQTSGRNEQYF

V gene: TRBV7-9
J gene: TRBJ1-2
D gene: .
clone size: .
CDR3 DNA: TGTGCCAGCAGCCCCAGTGACAATTTTAACTATGGCTACACCTTC
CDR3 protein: CASSPSDNFNYGYTF

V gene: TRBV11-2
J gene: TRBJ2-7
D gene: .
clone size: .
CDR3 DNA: TGTGCCAGCAGACCCCTGGGTCGGCGAGACCAATACGAGCAGTACTTC
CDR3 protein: CASRPLGRRDQYEQYF